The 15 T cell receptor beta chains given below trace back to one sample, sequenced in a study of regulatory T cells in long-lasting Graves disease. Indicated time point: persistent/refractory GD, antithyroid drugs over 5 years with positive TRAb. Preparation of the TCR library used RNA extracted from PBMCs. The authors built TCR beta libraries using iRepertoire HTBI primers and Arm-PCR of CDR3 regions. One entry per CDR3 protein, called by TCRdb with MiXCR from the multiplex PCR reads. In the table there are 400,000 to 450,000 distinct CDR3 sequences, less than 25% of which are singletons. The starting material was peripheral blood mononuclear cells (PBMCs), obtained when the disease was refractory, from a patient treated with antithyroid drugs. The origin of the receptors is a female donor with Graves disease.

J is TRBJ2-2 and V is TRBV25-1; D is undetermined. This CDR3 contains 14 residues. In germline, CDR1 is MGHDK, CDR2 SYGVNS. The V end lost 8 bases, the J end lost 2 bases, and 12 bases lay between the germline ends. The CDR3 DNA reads TGTGCCAGCCACAGTTCCGTAAACACCGGGGAGCTGTTTTTT. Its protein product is CASHSSVNTGELFF.

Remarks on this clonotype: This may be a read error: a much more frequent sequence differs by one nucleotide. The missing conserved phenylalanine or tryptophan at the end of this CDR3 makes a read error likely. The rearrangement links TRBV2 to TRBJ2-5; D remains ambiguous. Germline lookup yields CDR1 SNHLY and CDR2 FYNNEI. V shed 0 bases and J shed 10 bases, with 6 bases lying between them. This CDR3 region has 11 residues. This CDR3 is CASSEALGQYL. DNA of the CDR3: TGTGCCAGCAGTGAAGCCCTGGGCCAGTACCTC.

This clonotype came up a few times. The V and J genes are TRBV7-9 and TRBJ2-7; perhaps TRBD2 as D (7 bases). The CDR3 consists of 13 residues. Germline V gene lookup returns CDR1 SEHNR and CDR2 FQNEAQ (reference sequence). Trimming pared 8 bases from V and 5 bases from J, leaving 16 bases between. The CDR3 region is CASGGGTSNEQYF. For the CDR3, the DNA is TGTGCCAGCGGCGGGGGCACCTCTAACGAGCAGTACTTC. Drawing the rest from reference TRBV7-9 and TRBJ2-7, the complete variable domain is DTGVSQNPRHKITKRGQNVTFRCDPISEHNRLYWYRQTLGQGPEFLTYFQNEAQLEKSRLLSDRFSAERPKGSFSTLEIQRTEQGDSAMYLCASGGGTSNEQYFGPGTRLTVT.

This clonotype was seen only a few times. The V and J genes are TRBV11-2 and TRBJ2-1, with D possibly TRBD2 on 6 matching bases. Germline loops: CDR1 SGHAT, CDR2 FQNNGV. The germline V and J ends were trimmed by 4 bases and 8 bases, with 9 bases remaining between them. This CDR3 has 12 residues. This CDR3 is CASSSGGYEQFF. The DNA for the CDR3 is TGTGCCAGCAGCTCCGGGGGATATGAGCAGTTCTTC. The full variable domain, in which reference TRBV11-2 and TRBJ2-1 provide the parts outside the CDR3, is EAGVAQSPRYKIIEKRQSVAFWCNPISGHATLYWYQQILGQGPKLLIQFQNNGVVDDSQLPKDRFSAERLKGVDSTLKIQPAKLEDSAVYLCASSSGGYEQFFGPGTRLTVL.

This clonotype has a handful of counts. The CDR3: CATSAQGQPQHF. The DNA of the CDR3 is TGTGCCACCAGCGCCCAAGGTCAGCCCCAGCATTTT. The chain links TRBV15 to TRBJ1-5; no clear D. V lost 5 bases and J lost 6, with 8 bases in between. Germline V gene data show CDR1 as LNHNV and CDR2 as YYDKDF (reference sequence). This CDR3 has 12 residues.

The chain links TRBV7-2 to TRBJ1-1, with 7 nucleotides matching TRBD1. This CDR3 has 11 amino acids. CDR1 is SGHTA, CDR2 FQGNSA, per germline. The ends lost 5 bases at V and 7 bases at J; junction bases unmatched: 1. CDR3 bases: TGTGCCAGCAGCGACAGGGTTGAAGCTTTCTTT. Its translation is CASSDRVEAFF.

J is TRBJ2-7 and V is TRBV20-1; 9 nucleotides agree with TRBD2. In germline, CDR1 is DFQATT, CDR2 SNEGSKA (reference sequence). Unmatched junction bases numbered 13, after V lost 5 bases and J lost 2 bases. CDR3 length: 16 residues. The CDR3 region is CSAHLSTSGPPYEQYF. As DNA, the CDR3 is TGCAGTGCTCATCTCTCGACTAGCGGTCCGCCCTACGAGCAGTACTTC.

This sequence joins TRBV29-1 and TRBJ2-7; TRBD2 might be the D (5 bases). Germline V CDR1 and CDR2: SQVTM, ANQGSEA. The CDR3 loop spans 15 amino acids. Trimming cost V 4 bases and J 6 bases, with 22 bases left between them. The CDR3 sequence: CSVVAPEGTLGEQYF. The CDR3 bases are TGCAGCGTTGTTGCCCCCGAGGGAACCCTAGGCGAGCAGTACTTC.

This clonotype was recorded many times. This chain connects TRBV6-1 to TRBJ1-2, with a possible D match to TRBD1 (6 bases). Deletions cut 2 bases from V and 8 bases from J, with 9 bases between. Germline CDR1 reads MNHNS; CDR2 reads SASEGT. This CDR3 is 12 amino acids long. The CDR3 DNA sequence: TGTGCCAGCAGTGAACAGGGGAGCGGCTACACCTTC. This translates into CASSEQGSGYTF.

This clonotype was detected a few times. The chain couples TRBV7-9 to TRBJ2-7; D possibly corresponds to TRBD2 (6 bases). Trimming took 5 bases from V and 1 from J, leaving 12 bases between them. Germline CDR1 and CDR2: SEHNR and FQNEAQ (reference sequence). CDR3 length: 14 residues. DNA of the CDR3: TGTGCCAGCAGCAACAGTGGGGGGTCCTACGAGCAGTACTTC. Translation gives CASSNSGGSYEQYF.

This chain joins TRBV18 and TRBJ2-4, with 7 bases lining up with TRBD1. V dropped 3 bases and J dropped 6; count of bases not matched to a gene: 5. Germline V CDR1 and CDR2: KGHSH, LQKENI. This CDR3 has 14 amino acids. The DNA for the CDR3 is TGTGCCAGCTCACCGGACAGGCCGCTAAACATTCAGTACTTC. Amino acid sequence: CASSPDRPLNIQYF. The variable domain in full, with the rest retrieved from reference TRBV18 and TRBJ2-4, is NAGVMQNPRHLVRRRGQEARLRCSPMKGHSHVYWYRQLPEEGLKFMVYLQKENIIDESGMPKERFSAEFPKEGPSILRIQQVVRGDSAAYFCASSPDRPLNIQYFGAGTRLSVL.

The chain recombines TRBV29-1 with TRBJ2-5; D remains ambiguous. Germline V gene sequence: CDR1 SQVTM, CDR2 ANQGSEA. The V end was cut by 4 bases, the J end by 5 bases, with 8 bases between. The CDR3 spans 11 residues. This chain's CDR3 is CSVVVTETQYF. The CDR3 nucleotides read TGCAGCGTTGTAGTTACGGAGACCCAGTACTTC. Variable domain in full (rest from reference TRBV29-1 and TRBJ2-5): SAVISQKPSRDICQRGTSLTIQCQVDSQVTMMFWYRQQPGQSLTLIATANQGSEATYESGFVIDKFPISRPNLTFSTLTVSNMSPEDSSIYLCSVVVTETQYFGPGTRLLVL.

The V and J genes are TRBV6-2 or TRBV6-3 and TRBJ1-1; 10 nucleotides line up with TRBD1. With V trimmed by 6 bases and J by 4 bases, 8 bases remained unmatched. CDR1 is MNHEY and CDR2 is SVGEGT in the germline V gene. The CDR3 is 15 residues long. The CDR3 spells CASRLTGTGVTEAFF. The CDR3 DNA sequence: TGTGCCAGCAGACTTACCGGGACAGGGGTCACTGAAGCTTTCTTT.

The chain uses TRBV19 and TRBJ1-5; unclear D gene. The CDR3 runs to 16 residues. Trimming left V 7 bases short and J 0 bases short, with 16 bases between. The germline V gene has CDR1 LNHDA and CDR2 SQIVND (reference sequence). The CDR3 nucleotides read TGTGCCAGTAAAGGGCAGCCCCAGAATAGCAATCAGCCCCAGCATTTT. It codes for CASKGQPQNSNQPQHF.

CDR3 bases: TGTGCCAGCAGCAAATATCAGGGGGCGTCCTACGAGCAGTACTTC. Amino acids: CASSKYQGASYEQYF. The V and J genes are TRBV6-1 and TRBJ2-7, with 8 positions matching TRBD1. The CDR3 extends over 15 amino acids. V lost 6 bases, J lost 1 base, and 8 bases stayed unmatched. The germline V gene has CDR1 MNHNS and CDR2 SASEGT.